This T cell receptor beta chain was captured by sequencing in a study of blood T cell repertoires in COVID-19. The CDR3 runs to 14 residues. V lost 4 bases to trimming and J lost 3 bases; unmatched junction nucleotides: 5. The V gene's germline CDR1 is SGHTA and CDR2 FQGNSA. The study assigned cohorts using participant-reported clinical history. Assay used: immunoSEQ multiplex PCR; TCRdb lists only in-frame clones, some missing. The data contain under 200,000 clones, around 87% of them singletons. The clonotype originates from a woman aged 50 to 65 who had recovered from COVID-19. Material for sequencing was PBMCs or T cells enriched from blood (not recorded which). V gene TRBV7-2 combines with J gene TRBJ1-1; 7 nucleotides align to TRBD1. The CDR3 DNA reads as TGTGCCAGCAGCTACCGGAGGGGGCACACTGAAGCTTTCTTT. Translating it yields CASSYRRGHTEAFF.